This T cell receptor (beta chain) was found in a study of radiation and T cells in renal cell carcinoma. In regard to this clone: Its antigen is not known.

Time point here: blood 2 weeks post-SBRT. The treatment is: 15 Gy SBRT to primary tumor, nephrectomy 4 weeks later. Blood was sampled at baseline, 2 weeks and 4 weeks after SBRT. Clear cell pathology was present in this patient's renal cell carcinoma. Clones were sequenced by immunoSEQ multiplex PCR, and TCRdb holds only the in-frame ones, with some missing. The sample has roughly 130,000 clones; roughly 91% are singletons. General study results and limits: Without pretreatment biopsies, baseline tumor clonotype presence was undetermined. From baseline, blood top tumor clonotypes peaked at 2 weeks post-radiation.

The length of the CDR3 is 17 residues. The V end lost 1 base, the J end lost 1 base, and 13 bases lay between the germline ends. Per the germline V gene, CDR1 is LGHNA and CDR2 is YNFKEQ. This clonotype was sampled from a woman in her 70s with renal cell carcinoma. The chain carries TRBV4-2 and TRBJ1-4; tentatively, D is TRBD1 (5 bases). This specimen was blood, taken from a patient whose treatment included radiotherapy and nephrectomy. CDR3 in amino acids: CASSQGQGARTNEKLFF. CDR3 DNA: TGTGCCAGCAGCCAAGGGCAGGGAGCGCGAACTAATGAAAAACTGTTTTTT.